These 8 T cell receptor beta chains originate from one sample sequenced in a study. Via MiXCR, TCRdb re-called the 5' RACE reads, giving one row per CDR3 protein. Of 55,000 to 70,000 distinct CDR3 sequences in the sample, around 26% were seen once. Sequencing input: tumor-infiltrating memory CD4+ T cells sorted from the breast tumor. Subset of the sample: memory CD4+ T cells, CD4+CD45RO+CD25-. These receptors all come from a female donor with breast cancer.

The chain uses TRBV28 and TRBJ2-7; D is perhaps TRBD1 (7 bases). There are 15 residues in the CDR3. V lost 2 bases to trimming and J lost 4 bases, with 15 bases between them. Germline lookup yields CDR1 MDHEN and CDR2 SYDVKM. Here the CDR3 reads CASSLSPRGVYEQYF. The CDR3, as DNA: TGTGCCAGCAGTTTAAGCCCCAGGGGGGTGTACGAGCAGTACTTC. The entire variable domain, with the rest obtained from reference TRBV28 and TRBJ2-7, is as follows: DVKVTQSSRYLVKRTGEKVFLECVQDMDHENMFWYRQDPGLGLRLIYFSYDVKMKEKGDIPEGYSVSREKKERFSLILESASTNQTSMYLCASSLSPRGVYEQYFGPGTRLTVT.

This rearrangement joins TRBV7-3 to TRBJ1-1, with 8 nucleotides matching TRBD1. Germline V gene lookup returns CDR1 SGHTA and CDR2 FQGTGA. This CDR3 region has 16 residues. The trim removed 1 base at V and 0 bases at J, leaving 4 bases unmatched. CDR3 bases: TGTGCCAGCAGCTTAATGGACAGGGCCATGAACACTGAAGCTTTCTTT. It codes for CASSLMDRAMNTEAFF.

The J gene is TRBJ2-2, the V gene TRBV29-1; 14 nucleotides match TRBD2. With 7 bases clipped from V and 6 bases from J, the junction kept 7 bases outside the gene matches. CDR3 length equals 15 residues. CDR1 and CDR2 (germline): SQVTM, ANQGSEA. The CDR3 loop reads CSAQKTSGRAGELFF. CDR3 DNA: TGCAGCGCCCAGAAGACTAGCGGGAGGGCCGGGGAGCTGTTTTTT.

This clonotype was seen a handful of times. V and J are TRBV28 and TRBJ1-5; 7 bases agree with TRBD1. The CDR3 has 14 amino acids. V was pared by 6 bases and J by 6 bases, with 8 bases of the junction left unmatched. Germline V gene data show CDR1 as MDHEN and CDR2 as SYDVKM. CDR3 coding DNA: TGTGCCAGCAGCCGACAGGGCCAAGGTCAGCCCCAGCATTTT. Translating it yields CASSRQGQGQPQHF.

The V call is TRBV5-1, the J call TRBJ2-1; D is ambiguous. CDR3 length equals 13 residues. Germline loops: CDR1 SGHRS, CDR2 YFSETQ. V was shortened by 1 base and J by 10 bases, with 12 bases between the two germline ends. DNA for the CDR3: TGCGCCAGCAGCTTGCGCGGACCAATCGAGCAGTTCTTC. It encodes CASSLRGPIEQFF.

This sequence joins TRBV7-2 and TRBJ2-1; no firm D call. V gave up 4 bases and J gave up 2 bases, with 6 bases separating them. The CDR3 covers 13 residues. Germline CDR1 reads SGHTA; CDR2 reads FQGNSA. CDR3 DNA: TGTGCCAGCAGCTCCTCCCCCTACAATGAGCAGTTCTTC. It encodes CASSSSPYNEQFF.

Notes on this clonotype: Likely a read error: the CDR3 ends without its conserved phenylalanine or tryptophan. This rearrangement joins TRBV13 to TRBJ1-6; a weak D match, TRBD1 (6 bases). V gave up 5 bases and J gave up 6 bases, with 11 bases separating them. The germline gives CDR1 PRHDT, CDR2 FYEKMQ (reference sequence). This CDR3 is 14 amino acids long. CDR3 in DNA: TGTGCCAGCAGCACCGGGACACTTAATTCACCCCTCCACTCT. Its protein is CASSTGTLNSPLHS.

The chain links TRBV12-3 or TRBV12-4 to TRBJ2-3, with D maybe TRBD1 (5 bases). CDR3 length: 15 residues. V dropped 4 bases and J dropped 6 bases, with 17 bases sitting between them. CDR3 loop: CASSYGAQARDTQYF. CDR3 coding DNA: TGTGCCAGCAGTTATGGGGCACAGGCGAGGGATACGCAGTATTTT.